These 16 T cell receptor beta chains share one sample of origin, sequenced in a study of blood T cells in healthy people across ages. Next came a second PCR, run for about 7 to 12 cycles, which used a sample-barcoded 5' primer along with a J-beta primer mix. Using its own MiXCR run on the 5' RACE reads, TCRdb lists one record per CDR3 protein. The table lists about 930,000 distinct CDR3 sequences, roughly 28% of them singletons. These same records also appear under a second study, on T cells of mothers and their children.

Sequencing was done on a sample of blood. Receptor source: a woman aged 40 to 50 in good health.

This clonotype was observed a few times. The chain uses TRBV7-2 and TRBJ2-1; D ambiguous. The CDR3 length is 13 residues. The V end lost 5 bases, the J end lost 6 bases, and 11 bases lay between the germline ends. From germline, CDR1 is SGHTA and CDR2 FQGNSA. CDR3 DNA sequence: TGTGCCAGCAGCCCGAACTCCGTCAATGAGCAGTTCTTC. Amino acids: CASSPNSVNEQFF.

The chain carries TRBV28 and TRBJ2-5, with 8 bases that match TRBD2. The CDR3 sequence is 16 residues long. The germline CDR1 and CDR2 sequences are MDHEN and SYDVKM. J was trimmed by 0 bases and V by 5 bases; bases with no gene match: 8. The CDR3 DNA is TGTGCCAGCAGTCCCGATAGCGGGGACTACCAAGAGACCCAGTACTTC. It yields the protein CASSPDSGDYQETQYF.

This clonotype was detected only a few times. The CDR3 DNA sequence: TGCAGCGTTCGGGGAGGCCTTGAAAAACTGTTTTTT. The encoded protein is CSVRGGLEKLFF. This rearrangement joins TRBV29-1 to TRBJ1-4; D gene uncertain. There are 12 residues in the CDR3. Trimming left V 5 bases short and J 7 bases short, with 11 bases between. Per germline, CDR1 SQVTM and CDR2 ANQGSEA.

This clonotype was recorded a few times. The DNA of the CDR3 is TGCGCCAGCAGCACACCGGGTTTGGCGGGCATTGGTGAGCAGTTCTTC. It yields the protein CASSTPGLAGIGEQFF. V usage is TRBV5-1 and J usage is TRBJ2-1, with D perhaps matching TRBD2 (5 bases). V was cut by 4 bases and J by 9 bases, with 23 bases left in between. This CDR3 is 16 amino acids long. Per germline, CDR1 SGHRS and CDR2 YFSETQ.

Only a few counts were recorded for this clonotype. This chain connects TRBV12-3 or TRBV12-4 to TRBJ1-3, with 9 nucleotides matching TRBD1. The V gene end was trimmed by 5 bases and the J gene end by 4 bases; junction bases not matched to a gene: 6. The CDR3 totals 15 residues. The CDR3: CASSHRGRRGNTIYF. CDR3 in DNA: TGTGCCAGCAGTCACAGGGGGCGAAGGGGAAACACCATATATTTT.

This clonotype was seen a handful of times. The gene calls are TRBV7-2 and TRBJ2-2; D remains ambiguous. There are 18 residues in the CDR3. Per the germline V gene, CDR1 is SGHTA and CDR2 is FQGNSA. Trimming removed 4 bases from V and 0 bases from J, with 18 bases in between. In DNA form, the CDR3 reads TGTGCCAGCAGCTACCGGGCAGGCATGGCCGCGAACACCGGGGAGCTGTTTTTT. Its protein is CASSYRAGMAANTGELFF. Using reference TRBV7-2 and TRBJ2-2 for the parts outside the CDR3, the full variable domain is GAGVSQSPSNKVTEKGKDVELRCDPISGHTALYWYRQSLGQGLEFLIYFQGNSAPDKSGLPSDRFSAERTGGSVSTLTIQRTQQEDSAVYLCASSYRAGMAANTGELFFGEGSRLTVL.

This chain connects TRBV20-1 to TRBJ1-1, with D perhaps matching TRBD1 (5 bases). The CDR3 contains 15 residues. Deletions cut 4 bases from V and 0 bases from J, with 15 bases between. The germline V gene encodes CDR1 DFQATT and CDR2 SNEGSKA (reference sequence). CDR3 in DNA: TGCAGTGCTATGGACGGGGGAAGGGTGAACACTGAAGCTTTCTTT. It encodes CSAMDGGRVNTEAFF.

This clonotype was picked up many times. The rearrangement joins TRBV28 to TRBJ2-7, with 8 bases fitting TRBD1. The junction had 11 bases not matched to a gene; V was cut back by 5 bases and J by 2 bases. Germline CDR1 and CDR2: MDHEN and SYDVKM. The CDR3 has 16 amino acids. The CDR3 region is CASSPPPGTGTYEQYF. CDR3 bases: TGTGCCAGCAGTCCTCCCCCCGGGACAGGTACCTACGAGCAGTACTTC. Full variable domain (missing parts from reference TRBV28 and TRBJ2-7): DVKVTQSSRYLVKRTGEKVFLECVQDMDHENMFWYRQDPGLGLRLIYFSYDVKMKEKGDIPEGYSVSREKKERFSLILESASTNQTSMYLCASSPPPGTGTYEQYFGPGTRLTVT.

This clonotype showed up just a few times. V is TRBV14 and J is TRBJ2-3, with TRBD2 matching over 9 bases. The CDR3 has 15 residues. CDR1 is SGHDN, CDR2 FVKESK, per germline. V trimming: 1 base; J trimming: 6 bases; junction bases outside the gene matches: 5. The CDR3 DNA follows: TGTGCCAGCAGCCAAGCTCGCGGGGGGGCCGATACGCAGTATTTT. Translated, it gives CASSQARGGADTQYF.

This clonotype was picked up many times. The chain recombines TRBV20-1 with TRBJ2-7; the match to TRBD1 covers 8 bases. The CDR3 is 14 residues long. CDR1 and CDR2 (germline): DFQATT, SNEGSKA (reference sequence). The CDR3 DNA reads TGCAGACCCGCACCTGCCGGACAGGGCTACGAGCAGTACTTC. Encoded protein: CRPAPAGQGYEQYF.

In its sample, this clonotype was seen many times. The gene calls are TRBV6-5 and TRBJ2-3; possibly TRBD1 for D (6 bases). Trimming stripped 5 bases from V and 4 bases from J, with 13 bases between. Germline lookup yields CDR1 MNHEY and CDR2 SVGAGI. This CDR3 is built from 14 residues. In DNA, the CDR3 is TGTGCCAGCAGTCCAGAGCAGGGGCCAGATACGCAGTATTTT. Translating it yields CASSPEQGPDTQYF.

This clonotype showed up just a few times. V usage is TRBV7-2 and J usage is TRBJ2-7; perhaps TRBD1 as D (5 bases). Germline V CDR1 and CDR2: SGHTA, FQGNSA. Trimming pared 5 bases from V and 4 bases from J, leaving 12 bases between. The CDR3 contains 13 residues. The CDR3 here is CASSAGLLYEQYF. The CDR3 region has the DNA TGTGCCAGCAGCGCAGGGTTACTATACGAGCAGTACTTC.

With respect to this clonotype: This may be a read error, as it is one base from a much larger clone. The rearrangement uses TRBV7-2 and TRBJ2-1; D not resolved. There are 15 residues in the CDR3. The germline CDR1 and CDR2 sequences are SGHTA and FQGNSA. The V and J ends lost 5 bases and 4 bases respectively, with 15 bases between them. The CDR3 sequence: CASSPQPETYNEQFF. CDR3 bases: TGTGCCAGCAGCCCGCAACCCGAGACATACAATGAGCAGTTCTTC.

V is TRBV7-9 and J is TRBJ1-4; D gene uncertain. Trimming cost V 6 bases and J 9 bases, with 14 bases left between them. CDR1 is SEHNR and CDR2 is FQNEAQ in the germline V gene (reference sequence). The CDR3 has 13 residues. CDR3 bases: TGTGCCAGCAGATCCACGGACGGAAAAAAACTGTTTTTT. Its protein is CASRSTDGKKLFF. Based on the CDR3 plus reference TRBV7-9 and TRBJ1-4, the full variable domain is DTGVSQNPRHKITKRGQNVTFRCDPISEHNRLYWYRQTLGQGPEFLTYFQNEAQLEKSRLLSDRFSAERPKGSFSTLEIQRTEQGDSAMYLCASRSTDGKKLFFGSGTQLSVL.

This clonotype was counted once. The chain carries TRBV5-1 and TRBJ2-7, with TRBD2 as a possible D gene (6 bases). V gave up 0 bases and J gave up 0 bases, with 16 bases separating them. There are 17 residues in the CDR3. Looked up from germline, CDR1 is SGHRS and CDR2 is YFSETQ. CDR3 loop: CASSLGLGTGDSYEQYF. Here the CDR3 DNA reads TGCGCCAGCAGCTTGGGACTCGGGACGGGAGACTCCTACGAGCAGTACTTC.

The chain links TRBV7-2 to TRBJ1-1; no definite D call. The CDR3 is 13 residues long. V lost 3 bases to trimming and J lost 4 bases, with 9 bases between them. Germline V gives CDR1 SGHTA, CDR2 FQGNSA. CDR3 amino acids: CASSLTRPTEAFF. The CDR3 nucleotides read TGTGCCAGCAGCTTGACCCGGCCCACTGAAGCTTTCTTT. Looking up the rest from reference TRBV7-2 and TRBJ1-1 gives the full variable domain: GAGVSQSPSNKVTEKGKDVELRCDPISGHTALYWYRQSLGQGLEFLIYFQGNSAPDKSGLPSDRFSAERTGGSVSTLTIQRTQQEDSAVYLCASSLTRPTEAFFGQGTRLTVV.